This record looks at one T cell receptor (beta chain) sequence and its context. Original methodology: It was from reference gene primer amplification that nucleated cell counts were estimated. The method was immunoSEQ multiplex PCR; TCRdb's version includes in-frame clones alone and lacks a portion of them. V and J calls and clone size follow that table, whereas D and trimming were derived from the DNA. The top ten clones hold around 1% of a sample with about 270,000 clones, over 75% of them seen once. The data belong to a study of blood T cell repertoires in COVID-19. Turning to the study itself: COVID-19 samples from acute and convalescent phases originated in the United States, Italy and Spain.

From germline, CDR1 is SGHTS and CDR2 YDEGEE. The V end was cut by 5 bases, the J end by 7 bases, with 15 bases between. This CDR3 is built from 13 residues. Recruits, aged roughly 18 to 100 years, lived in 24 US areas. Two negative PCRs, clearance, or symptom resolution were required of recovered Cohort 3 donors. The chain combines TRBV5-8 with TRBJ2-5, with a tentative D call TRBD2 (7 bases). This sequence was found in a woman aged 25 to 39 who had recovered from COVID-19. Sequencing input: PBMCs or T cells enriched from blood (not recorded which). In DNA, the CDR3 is TGTGCCAGCAGTTACGGGGGGCGTGGGACCCAGTACTTC. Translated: CASSYGGRGTQYF. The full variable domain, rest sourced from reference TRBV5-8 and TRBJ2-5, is EAGVTQSPTHLIKTRGQQATLRCSPISGHTSVYWYQQALGLGLQFLLWYDEGEERNRGNFPPRFSGRQFPNYSSELNVNALELEDSALYLCASSYGGRGTQYFGPGTRLLVL.